These T cell receptor beta chains were read from a single sample in a study of T cells in Graves' hyperthyroidism and ophthalmopathy. TCRdb re-derived calls from the multiplex PCR reads in MiXCR, one entry per CDR3 protein. The repertoire holds a few hundred thousand distinct CDR3 sequences, with roughly a sixth as singletons. Material: blood. The receptors were sampled from a woman between 18 and 29 years old with Graves' ophthalmopathy. CDR3s include the opening cysteine and the closing phenylalanine or tryptophan. Each record gives: J gene, V gene, clone size, D gene, CDR3 protein, CDR3 DNA. D genes are given only for firm matches. Clone size is shown for a subset of rows, as once, few, many or a class of expanded clone.

J: TRBJ1-5
V: TRBV20-1
size: many
D: .
CDR3: CSARAAYSNQPQHF
DNA: TGCAGTGCTAGAGCGGCCTATAGCAATCAGCCCCAGCATTTT

J: TRBJ2-3
V: TRBV5-1
size: .
D: .
CDR3: CASSLADLNVDTQYF
DNA: TGCGCCAGCAGCTTGGCCGACTTAAATGTGGATACGCAGTATTTT

J: TRBJ2-3
V: TRBV7-8
size: many
D: TRBD2
CDR3: CASKAGFSTDTQYF
DNA: TGTGCCAGCAAAGCGGGGTTTAGCACAGATACGCAGTATTTT

J: TRBJ2-2
V: TRBV5-1
size: .
D: TRBD1
CDR3: CASSLWKGAVTGELFF
DNA: TGCGCCAGCAGCTTGTGGAAGGGGGCAGTGACCGGGGAGCTGTTTTTT

J: TRBJ1-5
V: TRBV6-2/TRBV6-3
size: many
D: .
CDR3: CASSYPQVRGQPQHF
DNA: TGTGCCAGCAGTTACCCGCAGGTGAGGGGACAGCCCCAGCATTTT

J: TRBJ1-3
V: TRBV27
size: few
D: .
CDR3: CASSLSGGGNTIYF
DNA: TGTGCCAGCAGTTTATCGGGAGGTGGAAACACCATATATTTT

J: TRBJ2-1
V: TRBV28
size: many
D: TRBD2
CDR3: CASSFRTSGRPYNEQFF
DNA: TGTGCCAGCAGTTTCCGGACTAGCGGGAGGCCCTACAATGAGCAGTTCTTC

J: TRBJ1-5
V: TRBV12-3/TRBV12-4
size: many
D: .
CDR3: CASSLGQNQPQHF
DNA: TGTGCCAGCAGCTTAGGGCAAAATCAGCCCCAGCATTTT

J: TRBJ1-2
V: TRBV28
size: many
D: .
CDR3: CASSSTENYGYTF
DNA: TGTGCCAGCAGTTCGACAGAGAACTATGGCTACACCTTC

J: TRBJ1-4
V: TRBV9
size: .
D: .
CDR3: CASSVGGAELFF
DNA: TGTGCCAGCAGCGTAGGTGGGGCGGAACTGTTTTTT

J: TRBJ2-1
V: TRBV6-1
size: many
D: .
CDR3: CASRDPSARGNEQFF
DNA: TGTGCCAGCAGGGACCCTAGCGCCAGAGGGAATGAGCAGTTCTTC

J: TRBJ1-2
V: TRBV12-5
size: few
D: .
CDR3: CASGSTQDYGYTF
DNA: TGTGCTAGTGGCTCTACACAAGACTATGGCTACACCTTC

J: TRBJ2-1
V: TRBV24-1
size: few
D: .
CDR3: CATSPDGNEQFF
DNA: TGTGCCACCAGTCCTGACGGGAATGAGCAGTTCTTC

J: TRBJ2-1
V: TRBV20-1
size: many
D: .
CDR3: CSAPPGSNYNEQFF
DNA: TGCAGTGCCCCCCCCGGGTCTAACTACAATGAGCAGTTCTTC

J: TRBJ2-5
V: TRBV2
size: many
D: .
CDR3: CASSDLGVYGQETQYF
DNA: TGTGCCAGCAGTGATTTGGGGGTGTACGGACAAGAGACCCAGTACTTC

J: TRBJ1-2
V: TRBV29-1
size: .
D: .
CDR3: CSAVAAGPYGYTF
DNA: TGCAGCGCCGTGGCGGCAGGACCCTATGGCTACACCTTC

J: TRBJ1-2
V: TRBV6-1
size: few
D: TRBD1
CDR3: CASSSPTGQGINYGYTF
DNA: TGTGCCAGCAGTTCTCCGACGGGACAGGGAATCAACTATGGCTACACCTTC

J: TRBJ1-5
V: TRBV5-8
size: few
D: TRBD1
CDR3: CASSYRTGRSNQPQHF
DNA: TGTGCCAGCAGCTACCGGACAGGGCGTAGCAATCAGCCCCAGCATTTT

J: TRBJ2-3
V: TRBV27
size: .
D: .
CDR3: CDSSFTRESDTQYF
DNA: TGTGACAGCAGTTTCACCCGGGAGTCAGATACGCAGTATTTT

J: TRBJ1-4
V: TRBV11-2
size: many
D: .
CDR3: CASSLGPTGEKLFF
DNA: TGTGCCAGCAGCTTGGGCCCGACTGGTGAAAAACTGTTTTTT

J: TRBJ2-5
V: TRBV20-1
size: .
D: .
CDR3: CSARDGSGESETQYF
DNA: TGCAGTGCTAGAGATGGGTCGGGAGAGTCTGAGACCCAGTACTTC

J: TRBJ2-3
V: TRBV6-1
size: many
D: TRBD1
CDR3: CASIGTGSADTQYF
DNA: TGTGCCAGCATCGGGACAGGGTCGGCAGATACGCAGTATTTT

J: TRBJ2-7
V: TRBV28
size: many
D: .
CDR3: CASSLRTATYEQYF
DNA: TGTGCCAGCAGTTTACGGACAGCTACCTACGAGCAGTACTTC

J: TRBJ2-7
V: TRBV28
size: many
D: .
CDR3: CASSLAISSYEQYF
DNA: TGTGCCAGCAGTTTGGCGATTAGCTCCTACGAGCAGTACTTC

J: TRBJ1-3
V: TRBV6-6
size: .
D: .
CDR3: CASSYSRTVHSGNTIYF
DNA: TGTGCCAGCAGTTACTCCCGTACAGTGCACTCTGGAAACACCATATATTTT

J: TRBJ2-1
V: TRBV7-2
size: .
D: .
CDR3: CASSRPGLLNEQFF
DNA: TGTGCCAGCAGCCGACCGGGACTTCTCAATGAGCAGTTCTTC